The next 11 T cell receptor beta chains were all read from a single sample in a study of T cells expressing NK-cell markers. TCRdb re-analyzed the 5' RACE reads; it lists each CDR3 protein once, without DNA. The data include fewer than 300,000 distinct CDR3 sequences; the top ten clones carry 4% to 5%. Sequencing used blood T cells: a sorted CD56 or NKG2C T cell subset, CD4+ or CD8+ T cells, or bulk PBMC T cells (not recorded which). The receptors stem from a woman aged 18-69 years in good health.

The chain combines TRBV19 with TRBJ1-6. The CDR3 totals 15 residues. Germline V gene lookup returns CDR1 LNHDA and CDR2 SQIVND (reference sequence). The CDR3 reads CASSGSYSYNSPLHF.

The rearrangement joins TRBV28 to TRBJ1-2. The CDR3 totals 14 residues. Germline CDR1 is MDHEN and CDR2 is SYDVKM. CDR3 loop: CASIGGRAFYGYTF.

This sequence joins TRBV20-1 and TRBJ2-1; checking the TCRdb D call of TRBD2 is not possible without DNA. The CDR3 spans 18 residues. Germline values: CDR1 DFQATT, CDR2 SNEGSKA (reference sequence). CDR3 sequence reads: CSAPTGTSGRAWGNEQFF.

The rearrangement uses TRBV4-1 and TRBJ1-6; TCRdb returns TRBD1, unconfirmable since there is no DNA. Germline V gene lookup returns CDR1 MGHRA and CDR2 YSYEKL. CDR3 size: 19 residues. CDR3 in amino acids: CASRIRLAGVSSYNSPLHF.

The chain is built from TRBV5-6 and TRBJ1-2; the D call from TCRdb, TRBD1, cannot be confirmed without DNA. Germline V gene data show CDR1 as SGHDT and CDR2 as YYEEEE. This CDR3 is 15 amino acids long. CDR3 loop: CASSVTGTTNYGYTF.

The rearrangement links TRBV12-3 or TRBV12-4 to TRBJ1-5; TCRdb's D call of TRBD1 is untestable without DNA. This CDR3 region has 16 residues. The CDR3 sequence: CASSSTGGRGNQPQHF.

The rearrangement uses TRBV5-1 and TRBJ2-5; the D call from TCRdb, TRBD2, cannot be confirmed without DNA. Per the germline V gene, CDR1 is SGHRS and CDR2 is YFSETQ. This CDR3 is 16 amino acids long. The CDR3 region is CASSPWTSGYQETQYF.

The gene calls are TRBV19 and TRBJ1-5. The CDR3 consists of 16 residues. Germline V lookup: CDR1 LNHDA, CDR2 SQIVND (reference sequence). The CDR3 spells CASTTAAGGRNQPQHF.

The CDR3 sequence is CASTDKREAQETQYF. The V gene is TRBV7-9, the J gene TRBJ2-5; the D call of TRBD2 rests on TCRdb alone, since no DNA is present to check it. Germline lookup yields CDR1 SEHNR and CDR2 FQNEAQ (reference sequence). CDR3 length equals 15 residues.

The J gene is TRBJ2-7, the V gene TRBV6-5; absent DNA, TCRdb's TRBD1 call cannot be checked. The CDR3 covers 12 residues. The germline CDR1 and CDR2 sequences are MNHEY and SVGAGI. CDR3 in amino acids: CEPDREIYEQYF.

The chain couples TRBV20-1 to TRBJ2-3; as DNA is missing, the TRBD1 call by TCRdb cannot be tested. CDR3 length equals 15 residues. Germline CDR1 is DFQATT and CDR2 is SNEGSKA (reference sequence). Here the CDR3 reads CSARSGQGATDTQYF.